This T cell receptor beta chain is drawn from a study of blood T cell repertoires in COVID-19 (dated by TCRdb to the early 2020s). With respect to the entire study: Samples from collaborators originated in the United States, Italy and Spain and spanned both the acute and convalescent phases of COVID-19. The prospective study material was composed of cDNA or gDNA derived from T cells, B-cell-depleted T cells, or PBMCs. Subjects who had been exposed to COVID-19, were actively infected with it, or had recovered from it provided the deeply sampled blood TCRbeta repertoires that made up the dataset. A freely available public database, intended as a resource for researchers studying the immune response to SARS-CoV-2, is where the repertoires were released. The samples were drawn from the first 160 participants of the ongoing ImmuneRACE study and from more than 1,000 subjects provided by 6 global collaborators. Nearly every sample came with metadata listing a de-identified subject ID, COVID-19 status, age in years and sex. Where available, HLA class I and class II types were obtained from metadata supplied by the sample provider rather than from assay-based typing.

To note about this clone: Its cognate antigen has yet to be identified. No quality values exist for individual bases; no much larger clone is one base distant.

TCRbeta CDR3 regions were amplified from genomic DNA using the immunoSEQ Assay, a bias-controlled multiplex PCR. Per the authors' processing: Within the assay, amplification of reference gene primers was used to estimate how many nucleated cells each sample contained. To quantify the absolute abundance of each unique TCRbeta CDR3 rearrangement, sequence reads were collapsed and filtered. Productive Simpson clonality was computed per sample as the square root of Simpson's diversity index over productive rearrangements. Drawn from immuneACCESS, this table holds only the in-frame rearrangements with V and J called that TCRdb kept. Clones are partly lost; checked studies trace under half to an unresolved V gene and leave the rest unexplained. V, J and clone size are taken as reported in that table, and D and trimming were inferred from the DNA itself. In this sample the table shows roughly 70,000 clones, roughly three quarters of which occur a single time. The ten largest clones represent around 2.3% of the sample.

In Seattle, one collaborating source enrolled patients while the infection was active and tracked those patients longitudinally over the course of disease. Whole blood was collected in K2EDTA tubes by collaborating institutions according to the institutions' own protocols. For TCRbeta analysis, collaborator samples were shipped as frozen whole blood, as isolated PBMCs, or as DNA extracted from either sample type. The paper's findings and limits, for the study overall: How much clinical and demographic metadata was included differed by source and by participant, and the metadata was provided uncurated.

V is pared back by 4 bases and J by 7 bases, with 11 bases lying between the germline termini. The germline V gene provides CDR1 SGDLS and CDR2 YYNGEE. Counted from cysteine to phenylalanine, this CDR3 has 12 amino acids. Only the CDR3 portion is preserved as DNA: 36 bases, with reading frame beginning at the first base. Sequencing input: peripheral blood. In this chain, TRBV9 is recombined with TRBJ1-2; no D gene is confidently identified. The clonotype was recovered from a man in his 70s with COVID-19, enrolled during active disease. The CDR3 here reads CASSPLAGGYTF. The DNA is as follows: TGTGCCAGCAGCCCCCTCGCGGGTGGCTACACCTTC.